These 5 T cell receptor beta chains originate from one sample sequenced in a study of Ad26.COV2.S vaccination and SARS-CoV-2 variants. This table comes from immunoSEQ multiplex PCR, and its TCRdb copy is limited to in-frame clones, with some not included. The table includes a few hundred thousand clones, 87% detected once. Stated treatment: some 19 received Ad26.COV2.S at low or high dose, single or two shots; several received placebo; per-sample allocation not given. At day 63 after the first vaccine or placebo injection, samples were drawn. Sample: peripheral blood, taken in a trial of Ad26.COV2.S vaccine versus placebo. The receptors originated from a person between 18 and 60 years old who received the Ad26.COV2.S COVID-19 vaccine or a placebo.

There are a few counts of this clone. The chain carries TRBV7-9 and TRBJ2-7; 11 bases fit TRBD1. The CDR3 runs 14 residues. V lost 4 bases, J lost 2 bases, and 1 base stayed unmatched. The germline gives CDR1 SEHNR, CDR2 FQNEAQ (reference sequence). The chain's CDR3 is CASSSGQGAYEQYF. The CDR3 DNA reads as TGTGCCAGCAGCTCGGGACAGGGGGCCTACGAGCAGTACTTC. The complete variable domain, with remaining parts taken from reference TRBV7-9 and TRBJ2-7, reads DTGVSQNPRHKITKRGQNVTFRCDPISEHNRLYWYRQTLGQGPEFLTYFQNEAQLEKSRLLSDRFSAERPKGSFSTLEIQRTEQGDSAMYLCASSSGQGAYEQYFGPGTRLTVT.

The gene calls are TRBV4-3 and TRBJ2-3, with 15 bases that match TRBD2. The CDR3 extends over 16 amino acids. In germline, CDR1 is LGHNA, CDR2 YSLEER. After removal of 3 bases from V and 3 bases from J, the junction contained 1 base not matched to a gene. For the CDR3, the DNA is TGCGCCAGCAGCCAGGGACTAGCGGGGGGTACAGATACGCAGTATTTT. Translation: CASSQGLAGGTDTQYF.

The chain joins TRBV7-9 to TRBJ2-2, with D perhaps TRBD1 (6 bases). The CDR3 has 16 residues. Trimming shortened V by 4 bases and J by 2 bases, and 14 bases separated the two germline ends. Looked up from germline, CDR1 is SEHNR and CDR2 is FQNEAQ (reference sequence). CDR3 bases: TGTGCCAGCAGCTCTACAATGGACAGAAACACCGGGGAGCTGTTTTTT. Protein sequence: CASSSTMDRNTGELFF.

V usage is TRBV7-8 and J usage is TRBJ2-5; D gene ambiguous. This CDR3 has 14 residues. CDR1 is SGHVS, CDR2 FQNEAQ, per germline. With 1 base removed from V and 5 bases from J, the gap between germline ends came to 11 bases. Here the CDR3 reads CASSLGATRETQYF. DNA for the CDR3: TGTGCCAGCAGCTTAGGGGCCACCAGGGAGACCCAGTACTTC. The entire variable domain, with the rest obtained from reference TRBV7-8 and TRBJ2-5, is as follows: GAGVSQSPRYKVAKRGQDVALRCDPISGHVSLFWYQQALGQGPEFLTYFQNEAQLDKSGLPSDRFFAERPEGSVSTLKIQRTQQEDSAVYLCASSLGATRETQYFGPGTRLLVL.

This chain uses TRBV5-6 with TRBJ1-4; D is unresolved. Trimming pared 5 bases from V and 7 bases from J, leaving 12 bases between. The CDR3 is made up of 13 amino acids. Per germline, CDR1 SGHDT and CDR2 YYEEEE. In DNA, the CDR3 is TGTGCCAGCAGTTCCGAATCAACTGAAAAACTGTTTTTT. The encoded protein is CASSSESTEKLFF.